The T cell receptor (beta chain) described here comes from a study of T cell changes during pregnancy in multiple sclerosis. Germline V CDR1 and CDR2: SQVTM, ANQGSEA. The CDR3 is 13 amino acids. V shed 7 bases and J 0 bases; nucleotides not matched to a gene: 4. The table came from immunoSEQ multiplex PCR; TCRdb's copy has only in-frame clones and leaves some out. The profile shows tens of thousands of clones, roughly 90% of them singletons. The rearrangement uses TRBV29-1 and TRBJ2-3, with 7 bases identical to TRBD1. This specimen consisted of peripheral blood, obtained in the second trimester of pregnancy. The clonotype was recovered from a female donor in good health, enrolled as a control in a pregnancy study. The CDR3 nucleotides are TGCAGCGCCAGGGGGATGAGCACAGATACGCAGTATTTT. As protein: CSARGMSTDTQYF.